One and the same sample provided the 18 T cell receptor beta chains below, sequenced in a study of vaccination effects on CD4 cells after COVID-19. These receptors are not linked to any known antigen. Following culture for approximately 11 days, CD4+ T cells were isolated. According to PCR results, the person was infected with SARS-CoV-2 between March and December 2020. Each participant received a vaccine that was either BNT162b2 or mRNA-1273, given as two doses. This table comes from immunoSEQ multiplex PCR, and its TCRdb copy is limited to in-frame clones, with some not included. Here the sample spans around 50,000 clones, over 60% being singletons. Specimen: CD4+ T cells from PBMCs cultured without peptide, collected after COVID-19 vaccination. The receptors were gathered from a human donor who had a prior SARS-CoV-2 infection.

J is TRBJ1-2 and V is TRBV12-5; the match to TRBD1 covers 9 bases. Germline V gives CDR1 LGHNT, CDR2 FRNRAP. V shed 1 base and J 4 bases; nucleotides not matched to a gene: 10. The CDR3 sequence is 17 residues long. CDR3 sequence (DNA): TGTGCTAGTGGTTTGGGAAGGGGACAGGGACTTTTCTATGGCTACACCTTC. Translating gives CASGLGRGQGLFYGYTF.

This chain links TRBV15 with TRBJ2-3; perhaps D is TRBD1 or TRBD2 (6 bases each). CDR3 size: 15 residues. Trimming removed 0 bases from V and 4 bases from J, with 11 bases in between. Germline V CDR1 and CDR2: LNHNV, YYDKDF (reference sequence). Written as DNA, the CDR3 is TGTGCCACCAGCAGAGAACCGGGGGCCCCAGATACGCAGTATTTT. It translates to CATSREPGAPDTQYF.

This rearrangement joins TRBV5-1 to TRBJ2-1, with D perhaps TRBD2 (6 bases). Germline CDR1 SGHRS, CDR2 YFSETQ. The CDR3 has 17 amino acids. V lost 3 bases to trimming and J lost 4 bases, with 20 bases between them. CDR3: CASSSIAELGPYNEQFF. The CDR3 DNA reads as TGCGCCAGCAGCTCTATAGCGGAGCTGGGCCCGTACAATGAGCAGTTCTTC.

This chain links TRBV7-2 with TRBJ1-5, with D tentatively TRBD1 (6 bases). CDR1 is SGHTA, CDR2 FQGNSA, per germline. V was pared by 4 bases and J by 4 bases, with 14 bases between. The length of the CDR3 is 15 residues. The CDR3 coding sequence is TGTGCCAGCAGCTCCGGGACAAGGGAAAATCAGCCCCAGCATTTT. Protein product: CASSSGTRENQPQHF.

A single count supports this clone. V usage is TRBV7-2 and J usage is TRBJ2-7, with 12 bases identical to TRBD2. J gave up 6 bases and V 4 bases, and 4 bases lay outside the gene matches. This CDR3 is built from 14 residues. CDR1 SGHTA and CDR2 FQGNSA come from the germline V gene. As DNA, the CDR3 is TGTGCCAGCAGCTCGACTAGCGGGAGATTCGAGCAGTACTTC. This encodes CASSSTSGRFEQYF.

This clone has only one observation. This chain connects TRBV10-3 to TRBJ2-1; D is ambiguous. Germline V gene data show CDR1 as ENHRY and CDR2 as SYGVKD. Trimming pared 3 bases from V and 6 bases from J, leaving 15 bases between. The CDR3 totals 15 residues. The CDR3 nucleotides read TGTGCCATCAGTGACCCCACACGAACCTTCAATGAGCAGTTCTTC. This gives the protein CAISDPTRTFNEQFF.

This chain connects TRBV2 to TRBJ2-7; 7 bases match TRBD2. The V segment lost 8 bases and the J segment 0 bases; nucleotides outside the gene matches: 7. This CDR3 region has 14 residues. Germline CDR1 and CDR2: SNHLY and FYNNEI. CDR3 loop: CASLSREDSYEQYF. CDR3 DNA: TGTGCCAGCCTCTCCCGGGAGGACTCCTACGAGCAGTACTTC.

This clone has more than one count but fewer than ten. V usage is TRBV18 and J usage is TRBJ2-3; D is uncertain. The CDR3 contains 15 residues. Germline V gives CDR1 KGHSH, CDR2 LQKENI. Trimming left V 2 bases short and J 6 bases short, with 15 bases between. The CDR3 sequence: CASSPSGDDADTQYF. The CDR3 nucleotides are TGTGCCAGCTCACCATCTGGGGATGACGCTGATACGCAGTATTTT.

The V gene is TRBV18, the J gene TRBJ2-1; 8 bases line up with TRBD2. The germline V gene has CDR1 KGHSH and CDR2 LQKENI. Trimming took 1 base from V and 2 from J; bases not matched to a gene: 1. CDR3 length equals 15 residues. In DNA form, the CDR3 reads TGTGCCAGCTCACCACTAGCGGGAACCTACAATGAGCAGTTCTTC. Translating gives CASSPLAGTYNEQFF.

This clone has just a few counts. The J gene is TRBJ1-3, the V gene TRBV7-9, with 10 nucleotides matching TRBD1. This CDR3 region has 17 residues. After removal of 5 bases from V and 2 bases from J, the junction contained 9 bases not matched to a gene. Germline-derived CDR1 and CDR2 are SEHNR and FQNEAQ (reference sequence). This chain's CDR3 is CASSQGQGFGAGNTIYF. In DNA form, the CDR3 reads TGTGCCAGCAGCCAGGGACAGGGGTTTGGAGCTGGAAACACCATATATTTT.

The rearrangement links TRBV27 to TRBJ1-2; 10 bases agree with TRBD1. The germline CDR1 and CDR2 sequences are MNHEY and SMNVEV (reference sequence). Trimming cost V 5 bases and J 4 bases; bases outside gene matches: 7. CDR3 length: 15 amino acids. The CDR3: CASSTPGQGSYGYTF. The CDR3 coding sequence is TGTGCCAGCAGTACGCCGGGACAGGGGTCCTATGGCTACACCTTC.

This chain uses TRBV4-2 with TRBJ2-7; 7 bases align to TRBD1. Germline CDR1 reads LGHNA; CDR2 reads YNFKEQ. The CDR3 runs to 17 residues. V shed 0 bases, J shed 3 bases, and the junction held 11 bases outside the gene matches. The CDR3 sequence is CASSQDFRQGVYYEQYF. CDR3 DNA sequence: TGTGCCAGCAGCCAAGATTTCCGGCAGGGGGTCTACTACGAGCAGTACTTC.

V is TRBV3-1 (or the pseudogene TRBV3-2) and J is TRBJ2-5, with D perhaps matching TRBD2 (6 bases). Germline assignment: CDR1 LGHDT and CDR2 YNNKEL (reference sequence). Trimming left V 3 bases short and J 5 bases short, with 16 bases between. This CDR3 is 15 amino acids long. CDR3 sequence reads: CASSQAEGVGETQYF. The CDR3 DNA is TGTGCCAGCAGCCAGGCGGAGGGTGTGGGGGAGACCCAGTACTTC.

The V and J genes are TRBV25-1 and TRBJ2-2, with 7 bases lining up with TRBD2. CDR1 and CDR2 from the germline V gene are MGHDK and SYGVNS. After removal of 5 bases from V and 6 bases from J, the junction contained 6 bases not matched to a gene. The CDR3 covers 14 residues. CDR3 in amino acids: CASSIAAGSGELFF. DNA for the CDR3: TGTGCCAGCAGTATAGCAGCGGGGTCCGGGGAGCTGTTTTTT.

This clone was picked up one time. The CDR3 sequence is CSASSPTDNYGYTF. DNA for the CDR3: TGCAGTGCTAGTAGCCCGACAGACAACTATGGCTACACCTTC. V gene TRBV20-1 combines with J gene TRBJ1-2; a possible D gene is TRBD1 (5 bases). Germline V gives CDR1 DFQATT, CDR2 SNEGSKA (reference sequence). This CDR3 is built from 14 residues. V gave up 3 bases and J gave up 2 bases, with 13 bases separating them.

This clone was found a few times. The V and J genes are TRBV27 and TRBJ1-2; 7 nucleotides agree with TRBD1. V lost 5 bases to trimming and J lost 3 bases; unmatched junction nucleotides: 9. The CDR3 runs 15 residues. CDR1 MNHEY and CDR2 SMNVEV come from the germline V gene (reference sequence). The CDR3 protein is CASSLRQGPYYGYTF. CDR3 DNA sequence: TGTGCCAGCAGTCTAAGACAGGGACCCTACTATGGCTACACCTTC.

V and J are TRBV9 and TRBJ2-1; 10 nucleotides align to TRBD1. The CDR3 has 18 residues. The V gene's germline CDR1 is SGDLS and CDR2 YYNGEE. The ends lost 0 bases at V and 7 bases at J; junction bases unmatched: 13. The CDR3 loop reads CASSVGPYETGGGNEQFF. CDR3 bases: TGTGCCAGCAGCGTAGGTCCGTATGAGACAGGGGGCGGAAATGAGCAGTTCTTC.

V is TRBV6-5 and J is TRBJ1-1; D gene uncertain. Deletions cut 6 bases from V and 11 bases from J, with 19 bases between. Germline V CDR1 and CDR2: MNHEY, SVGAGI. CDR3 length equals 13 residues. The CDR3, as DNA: TGTGCCAGCAGGCTTGACAACTACGGTGTGGCTTTCTTT. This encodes CASRLDNYGVAFF.